One T cell receptor beta chain is described in this entry. Its antigen is currently unknown. Libraries were prepared by immunoSEQ multiplex PCR; TCRdb keeps only in-frame clonotypes and omits some of them. The data hold roughly 100,000 clones, with approximately 78% observed a single time. The data originate from a study of cytotoxic CD8 clonotypes in ibrutinib-treated CLL. Germline V CDR1 and CDR2: SGHRS, YFSETQ. The CDR3 totals 13 residues. General observations from the study: Clonality was elevated at ibrutinib response and had returned toward baseline at progression.

Sample: PBMCs, taken after 12 months of ibrutinib treatment. This clonotype was sampled from a human donor with chronic lymphocytic leukemia. The chain uses TRBV5-1 and TRBJ2-2; 9 bases agree with TRBD1. CDR3 in amino acids: CAGGTGLTGELFF. The CDR3, as DNA: TGCGCAGGAGGGACAGGGCTTACCGGGGAGCTGTTTTTT. Drawing the rest from reference TRBV5-1 and TRBJ2-2, the complete variable domain is KAGVTQTPRYLIKTRGQQVTLSCSPISGHRSVSWYQQTPGQGLQFLFEYFSETQRNKGNFPGRFSGRQFSNSRSEMNVSTLELGDSALYLCAGGTGLTGELFFGEGSRLTVL.